This TCR beta chain was documented in a study of beta chain features in type 1 diabetes. Concerning this clone: Its antigen is as yet unknown.

General study points: Moderate but significant shortening of TCRB CDR3s was recorded in all four CD4+ subsets from Type 1 diabetes patients.

The investigators reverse transcribed all of the isolated RNA, so they sequenced expressed TCRB transcripts. Sequencing was performed with immunoSEQ multiplex PCR; in TCRdb, only in-frame clones are kept and a portion is missing. Of roughly 180,000 clones listed, 7.8% were seen once; the top ten hold 0.94%. This CDR3 has 15 residues. Germline CDR1 reads SGHVS; CDR2 reads FQNEAQ. Trimming cost V 4 bases and J 2 bases; bases outside gene matches: 3. The sequenced sample was central memory CD4+ T cells from blood. The receptor comes from a woman aged 40 to 55 with type 1 diabetes. The chain carries TRBV7-8 and TRBJ1-5; TRBD1 agrees at 9 bases. The CDR3 DNA reads as TGTGCCAGCAGCTCCTGGACAGGGGGCAATCAGCCCCAGCATTTT. Translated, it gives CASSSWTGGNQPQHF.